The 23 T cell receptor beta chains presented below share a single source sample, sequenced in a study of TIL therapy for anti-PD-1-resistant metastatic lung cancer. The immunoSEQ assay was v3. Sequencing was performed with immunoSEQ multiplex PCR; in TCRdb, only in-frame clones are kept and a portion is missing. The profile shows about 6,400 clones, 64% of them singletons. Sample time point: pre-treatment sample, taken before nivolumab and TIL therapy. The tumor samples were excised metastases, mostly pleural nodules or supraclavicular lymph nodes. The source material was tumor tissue, sampled at baseline. All receptors come from a person aged 25-80 years with non-small cell lung cancer.

The chain has TRBV28 and TRBJ1-5; the match to TRBD1 covers 8 bases. The CDR3 contains 16 residues. V gave up 2 bases and J gave up 2 bases; unmatched junction bases: 5. The germline V gene encodes CDR1 MDHEN and CDR2 SYDVKM. CDR3 sequence reads: CASSLRTGRGNQPQHF. DNA for the CDR3: TGTGCCAGCAGTTTAAGGACAGGGCGGGGCAATCAGCCCCAGCATTTT.

V is TRBV15 and J is TRBJ2-5; the D is unclear. Between the trimmed V and J ends, which lost 0 bases and 4 bases, there was a span of 3 bases. CDR3 length equals 12 residues. Germline V lookup: CDR1 LNHNV, CDR2 YYDKDF (reference sequence). This chain's CDR3 is CATSRDLETQYF. CDR3 nucleotide sequence: TGTGCCACCAGCAGAGATTTAGAGACCCAGTACTTC.

This chain connects TRBV10-2 to TRBJ2-5, with TRBD2 identical over 13 bases. Germline V gene data show CDR1 as WSHSY and CDR2 as SAAADI. This CDR3 contains 18 residues. The V segment lost 0 bases and the J segment 2 bases; nucleotides outside the gene matches: 6. The chain's CDR3 is CASSESTRGLAGQETQYF. The CDR3 DNA sequence: TGCGCCAGCAGTGAGTCGACTCGGGGACTAGCGGGACAAGAGACCCAGTACTTC.

The gene calls are TRBV7-9 and TRBJ2-7, with D unresolved. CDR3 length equals 14 residues. Germline loops: CDR1 SEHNR, CDR2 FQNEAQ (reference sequence). Trimming pared 3 bases from V and 3 bases from J, leaving 12 bases between. The CDR3 is CASSFSQSLYEQYF. DNA of the CDR3: TGTGCCAGCAGCTTTTCTCAGAGCCTCTACGAGCAGTACTTC.

This chain uses TRBV21-1 with TRBJ2-4; TRBD2, the D gene given by the table, was not confirmed from the DNA. TRBV21-1 is a pseudogene. CDR3 length equals 22 residues. The CDR3 spells CASSKVEEPGLAGGTAKNIQYF. CDR3 nucleotides: TGTGCCAGCAGCAAAGTAGAAGAACCGGGACTAGCGGGGGGTACGGCCAAAAACATTCAGTACTTC.

The chain carries TRBV6-2 or TRBV6-3 and TRBJ2-3; 7 nucleotides match TRBD1. The V segment lost 4 bases and the J segment 2 bases; nucleotides outside the gene matches: 9. Germline CDR1 MNHEY, CDR2 SVGEGT. The CDR3 sequence is 16 residues long. CDR3 residues: CASSLQGSTHTDTQYF. In DNA form, the CDR3 reads TGTGCCAGCAGTTTACAGGGGTCCACCCACACAGATACGCAGTATTTT.

The gene calls are TRBV6-5 and TRBJ1-4, with TRBD1 matching 7 bases. V lost 2 bases and J lost 10; bases outside the gene matches: 10. Germline loops: CDR1 MNHEY, CDR2 SVGAGI. The CDR3 spans 15 residues. For the CDR3, the DNA is TGTGCCAGCAGTTACATGAGGGGGCGGGAGGCAAAACTGTTTTTT. Its translation: CASSYMRGREAKLFF.

This chain joins TRBV27 and TRBJ2-1; no firm D call. There are 14 residues in the CDR3. V was cut by 4 bases and J by 5 bases, with 12 bases left in between. Per the germline V gene, CDR1 is MNHEY and CDR2 is SMNVEV (reference sequence). The CDR3 nucleotides are TGTGCCAGCAGTTCACTTTCCAGGAACAATGAGCAGTTCTTC. This translates into CASSSLSRNNEQFF.

V gene TRBV5-4 combines with J gene TRBJ2-3; D is undetermined. The V end was cut by 2 bases, the J end by 6 bases, with 10 bases between. There are 13 residues in the CDR3. The germline V gene encodes CDR1 SGHNT and CDR2 YYREEE (reference sequence). CDR3 in amino acids: CASSLEAPDTQYF. Here the CDR3 DNA reads TGTGCCAGCAGCTTAGAAGCTCCGGATACGCAGTATTTT.

This clone was seen more than once but under ten times. The rearrangement uses TRBV6-2 or TRBV6-3 and TRBJ2-7; 10 bases are a match to TRBD1. This CDR3 comprises 16 residues. J gave up 5 bases and V 5 bases, and 12 bases lay outside the gene matches. Per the germline V gene, CDR1 is MNHEY and CDR2 is SVGEGT. The CDR3 DNA is TGTGCCAGCAGTCGCTCGGATCGGACAGGGGGTAACGAGCAGTACTTC. Translating it yields CASSRSDRTGGNEQYF.

This chain joins TRBV9 and TRBJ2-5; 12 bases are a match to TRBD2. J lost 5 bases, V lost 2 bases, and 7 bases had no gene match. Germline CDR1 reads SGDLS; CDR2 reads YYNGEE. There are 16 residues in the CDR3. The CDR3 DNA reads as TGTGCCAGCAGCGTCCTAGCGGGAGGGCCTGGGGAGACCCAGTACTTC. This codes for CASSVLAGGPGETQYF.

The chain links TRBV30 to TRBJ1-6, with a tentative D call TRBD1 (6 bases). In germline, CDR1 is GTSNPN, CDR2 SVGIG (reference sequence). There are 14 residues in the CDR3. V was trimmed by 8 bases and J by 10 bases, leaving 21 bases between them. The CDR3 reads CAGCGGAGRSPLHF. The CDR3 DNA reads TGTGCCGGGTGTGGGGGGGCGGGTAGATCACCCCTCCACTTT.

This clone was counted between two and nine times. The chain combines TRBV2 with TRBJ2-2; D unresolved. From germline, CDR1 is SNHLY and CDR2 FYNNEI. The V gene lost 6 bases and the J gene lost 3 bases, with 11 bases spanning the gap. This CDR3 region has 14 residues. In DNA form, the CDR3 reads TGTGCCAGCAGCCCCTCCCTTCACACCGGGGAGCTGTTTTTT. This codes for CASSPSLHTGELFF.

This rearrangement joins TRBV11-2 to TRBJ2-6, with a tentative D call TRBD2 (6 bases). Germline CDR1 and CDR2: SGHAT and FQNNGV. The CDR3 is 22 residues long. The germline V and J ends were trimmed by 7 bases and 0 bases, with 31 bases remaining between them. In DNA, the CDR3 is TGTGCCAGCACTTTGACCATTACTCGGCGCGCGGGGACGCTCTCTGGGGCCAACGTCCTGACTTTC. This encodes CASTLTITRRAGTLSGANVLTF.

The chain carries TRBV11-1 and TRBJ2-5; no clear D. CDR1 SGHAT and CDR2 FQDESV come from the germline V gene (reference sequence). The CDR3 consists of 11 residues. V lost 1 base and J lost 4, with 1 base in between. CDR3 DNA: TGTGCCAGCAGCTTAGGAGAGACCCAGTACTTC. Its protein is CASSLGETQYF.

The J gene is TRBJ2-5, the V gene TRBV7-6; 13 bases fit TRBD2. The CDR3 spans 18 residues. Per the germline V gene, CDR1 is SGHVS and CDR2 is FNYEAQ. Trimming removed 3 bases from V and 5 bases from J; junction bases left unmatched: 12. CDR3 residues: CASSFDRELAGGGETQYF. CDR3 nucleotide sequence: TGTGCCAGCAGCTTCGACAGGGAACTAGCGGGAGGGGGGGAGACCCAGTACTTC.

The rearrangement joins TRBV28 to TRBJ2-3; D is unresolved. The germline gives CDR1 MDHEN, CDR2 SYDVKM. V lost 7 bases and J 3 bases, leaving 20 bases between the germline ends. The CDR3 sequence is 16 residues long. The CDR3 spells CASTPARGGETDTQYF. DNA for the CDR3: TGTGCCAGCACCCCGGCCCGCGGTGGCGAGACAGATACGCAGTATTTT.

This clone appeared a few times. The chain employs TRBV6-6 and TRBJ1-5, with D possibly TRBD1 on 5 matching bases. Between the trimmed V and J ends, which lost 7 bases and 7 bases, there was a span of 17 bases. The germline CDR1 and CDR2 sequences are MNHNY and SVGAGI (reference sequence). The CDR3 runs to 14 residues. Written as DNA, the CDR3 is TGTGCCAGCATCGACCCAGGGCTTAGCCAGCCCCAGCATTTT. It yields the protein CASIDPGLSQPQHF.

This chain joins TRBV30 and TRBJ2-5; 8 bases agree with TRBD1. V lost 2 bases and J lost 5; bases outside the gene matches: 7. The CDR3 runs to 14 residues. From germline, CDR1 is GTSNPN and CDR2 SVGIG (reference sequence). CDR3 protein: CAWSRDRKDETQYF. CDR3 nucleotides: TGTGCCTGGAGTAGGGACAGGAAGGATGAGACCCAGTACTTC.

The chain carries TRBV6-2 or TRBV6-3 and TRBJ2-2; D is unresolved. V lost 2 bases and J 3 bases, leaving 4 bases between the germline ends. Germline CDR1 is MNHEY and CDR2 is SVGEGT. The length of the CDR3 is 13 residues. The DNA for the CDR3 is TGTGCCAGCAGTTACGAGGACACCGGGGAGCTGTTTTTT. It is translated as CASSYEDTGELFF.

J is TRBJ2-7 and V is TRBV7-2; D remains ambiguous. V lost 11 bases and J 4 bases, leaving 15 bases between the germline ends. Germline V lookup: CDR1 SGHTA, CDR2 FQGNSA. The CDR3 extends over 12 amino acids. The chain's CDR3 is CAVRTDEYEQYF. CDR3 DNA sequence: TGTGCCGTTCGGACCGACGAATACGAGCAGTACTTC.

The rearrangement uses TRBV9 and TRBJ2-4; 9 bases match TRBD2. CDR3 size: 16 residues. V was pared by 4 bases and J by 3 bases, with 8 bases of the junction left unmatched. CDR1 and CDR2 from the germline V gene are SGDLS and YYNGEE. CDR3: CASSPLAGAGKNIQYF. The CDR3, as DNA: TGTGCCAGCAGCCCGTTAGCGGGAGCGGGCAAAAACATTCAGTACTTC.

The V call is TRBV27, the J call TRBJ1-5; D is perhaps TRBD1 (5 bases). Germline V gene sequence: CDR1 MNHEY, CDR2 SMNVEV (reference sequence). CDR3 length equals 15 residues. The V end was cut by 4 bases, the J end by 1 base, with 11 bases between. The CDR3 loop is CASSWAGSSNQPQHF. The CDR3 region has the DNA TGTGCCAGCAGTTGGGCAGGGAGCAGCAATCAGCCCCAGCATTTT.